A single sample is the source of the 4 T cell receptor beta chains below, sequenced in a study of T-cell memory formation after mild COVID-19. Each CDR3 protein gets one entry after TCRdb re-called the 5' RACE reads with MiXCR. The repertoire consists of 430,000 or so distinct CDR3 sequences, with about 23% occurring once and the leading ten covering around 13%. The specimen sequenced was PBMCs or a T cell subset sorted from them (not recorded which). Source of these receptors: an adult woman who had mild COVID-19 (a few samples of this study predate the infection). Cell type and time point are not known.

V and J are TRBV29-1 and TRBJ1-3; D perhaps matches TRBD1 (5 bases). Germline CDR1 and CDR2: SQVTM and ANQGSEA. V was cut by 3 bases and J by 2 bases, with 5 bases left in between. The CDR3 spans 12 residues. The CDR3: CSVEGAGNTIYF. The CDR3 nucleotides are TGCAGCGTTGAGGGGGCTGGAAACACCATATATTTT. Supplemented by reference TRBV29-1 and TRBJ1-3, the full variable domain reads SAVISQKPSRDICQRGTSLTIQCQVDSQVTMMFWYRQQPGQSLTLIATANQGSEATYESGFVIDKFPISRPNLTFSTLTVSNMSPEDSSIYLCSVEGAGNTIYFGEGSWLTVV.

In its sample, this clonotype was seen a few times. The rearrangement joins TRBV7-2 to TRBJ1-5, with D hard to call. Germline lookup yields CDR1 SGHTA and CDR2 FQGNSA. V dropped 4 bases and J dropped 12 bases, with 25 bases sitting between them. The CDR3 is made up of 16 amino acids. The CDR3 is CASSSQLLLGSPDQHF. CDR3 nucleotide sequence: TGTGCCAGCAGCTCGCAGCTCCTATTGGGGTCCCCCGACCAGCATTTT.

The genes are TRBV30 and TRBJ2-7; D could derive from TRBD1 or TRBD2 (5 bases each). The CDR3 is made up of 14 amino acids. The ends were cut back, 3 bases at V and 2 bases at J, with 14 bases in the middle. The germline gives CDR1 GTSNPN, CDR2 SVGIG (reference sequence). The CDR3 DNA is TGTGCCTGGAGCGCCGGGACGGGCGCCTACGAGCAGTACTTC. As protein: CAWSAGTGAYEQYF.

The CDR3 reads CASRAAGGWYEQYF. CDR3 sequence (DNA): TGTGCCAGCAGAGCCGCGGGAGGTTGGTACGAGCAGTACTTC. V gene TRBV12-3 or TRBV12-4 combines with J gene TRBJ2-7; 8 nucleotides agree with TRBD2. V lost 6 bases to trimming and J lost 4 bases; unmatched junction nucleotides: 8. The length of the CDR3 is 14 residues.